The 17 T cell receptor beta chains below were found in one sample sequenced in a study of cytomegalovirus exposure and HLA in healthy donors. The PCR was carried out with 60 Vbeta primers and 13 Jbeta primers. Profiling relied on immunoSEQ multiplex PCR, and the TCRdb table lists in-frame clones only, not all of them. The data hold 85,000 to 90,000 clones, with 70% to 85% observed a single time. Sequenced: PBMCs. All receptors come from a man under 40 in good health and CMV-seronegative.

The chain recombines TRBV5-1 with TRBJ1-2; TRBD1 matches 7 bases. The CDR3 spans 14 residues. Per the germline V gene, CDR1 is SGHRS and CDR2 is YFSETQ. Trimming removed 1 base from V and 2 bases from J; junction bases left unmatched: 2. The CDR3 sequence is CASSLTGENYGYTF. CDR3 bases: TGCGCCAGCAGCTTGACAGGGGAGAACTATGGCTACACCTTC.

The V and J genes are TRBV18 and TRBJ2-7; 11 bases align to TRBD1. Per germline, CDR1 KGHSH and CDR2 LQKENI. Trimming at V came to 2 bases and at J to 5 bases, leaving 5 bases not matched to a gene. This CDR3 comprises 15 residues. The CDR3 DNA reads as TGTGCCAGCTCACCAGGTGGACAGGGGGCAAACGAGCAGTACTTC. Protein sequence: CASSPGGQGANEQYF.

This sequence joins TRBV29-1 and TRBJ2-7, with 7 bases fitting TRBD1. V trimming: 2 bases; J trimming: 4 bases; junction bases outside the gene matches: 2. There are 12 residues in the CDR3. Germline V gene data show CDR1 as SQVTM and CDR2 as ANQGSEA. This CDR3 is CSVEQGQYEQYF. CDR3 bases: TGCAGCGTTGAACAGGGACAGTACGAGCAGTACTTC.

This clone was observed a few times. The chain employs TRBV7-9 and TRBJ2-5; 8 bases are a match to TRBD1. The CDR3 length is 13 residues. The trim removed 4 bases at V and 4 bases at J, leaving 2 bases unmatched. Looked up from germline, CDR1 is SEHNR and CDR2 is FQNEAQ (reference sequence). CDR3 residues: CASSSRGPETQYF. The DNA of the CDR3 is TGTGCCAGCAGCTCCAGGGGGCCAGAGACCCAGTACTTC.

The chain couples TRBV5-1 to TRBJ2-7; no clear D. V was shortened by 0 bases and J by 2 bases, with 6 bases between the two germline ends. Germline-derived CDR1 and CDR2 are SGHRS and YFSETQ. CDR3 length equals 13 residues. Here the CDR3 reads CASSLARPYEQYF. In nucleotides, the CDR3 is TGCGCCAGCAGCTTGGCCAGGCCCTACGAGCAGTACTTC. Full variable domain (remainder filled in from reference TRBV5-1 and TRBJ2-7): KAGVTQTPRYLIKTRGQQVTLSCSPISGHRSVSWYQQTPGQGLQFLFEYFSETQRNKGNFPGRFSGRQFSNSRSEMNVSTLELGDSALYLCASSLARPYEQYFGPGTRLTVT.

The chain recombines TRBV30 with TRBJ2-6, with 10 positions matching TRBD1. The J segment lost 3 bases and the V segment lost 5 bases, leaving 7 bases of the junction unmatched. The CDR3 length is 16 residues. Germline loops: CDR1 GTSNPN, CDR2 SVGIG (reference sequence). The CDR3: CAWSRTGGSGANVLTF. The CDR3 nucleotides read TGTGCCTGGTCCCGGACAGGGGGTAGTGGGGCCAACGTCCTGACTTTC.

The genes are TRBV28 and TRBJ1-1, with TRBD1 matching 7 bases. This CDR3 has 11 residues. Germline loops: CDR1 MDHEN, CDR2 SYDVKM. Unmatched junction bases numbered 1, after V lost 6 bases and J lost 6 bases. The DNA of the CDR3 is TGTGCCAGCAGAACAGGGGCTGAAGCTTTCTTT. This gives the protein CASRTGAEAFF.

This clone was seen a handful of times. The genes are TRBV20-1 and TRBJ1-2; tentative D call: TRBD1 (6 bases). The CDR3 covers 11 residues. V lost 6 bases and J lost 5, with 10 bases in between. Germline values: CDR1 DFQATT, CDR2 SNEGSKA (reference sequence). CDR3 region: CSADGQYGYTF. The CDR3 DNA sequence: TGCAGTGCCGACGGACAGTATGGCTACACCTTC.

This chain's CDR3 is CASSDRGQYEQYF. The CDR3, as DNA: TGTGCCAGCAGTGACAGGGGGCAATACGAGCAGTACTTC. The genes are TRBV2 and TRBJ2-7; TRBD1 agrees at 8 bases. J lost 4 bases, V lost 3 bases, and 2 bases had no gene match. CDR1 is SNHLY, CDR2 FYNNEI, per germline. The CDR3 consists of 13 residues.

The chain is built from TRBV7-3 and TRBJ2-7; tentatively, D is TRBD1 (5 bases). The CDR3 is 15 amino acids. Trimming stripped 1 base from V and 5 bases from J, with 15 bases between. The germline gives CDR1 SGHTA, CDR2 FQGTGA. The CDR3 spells CASSLNRAGNHEQYF. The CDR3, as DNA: TGTGCCAGCAGCTTAAATAGGGCAGGGAACCACGAGCAGTACTTC.

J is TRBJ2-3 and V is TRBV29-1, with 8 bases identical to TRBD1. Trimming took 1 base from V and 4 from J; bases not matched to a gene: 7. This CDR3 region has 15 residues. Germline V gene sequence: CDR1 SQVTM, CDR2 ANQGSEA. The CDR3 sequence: CSVEGPPGGSDTQYF. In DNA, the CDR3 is TGCAGCGTTGAAGGGCCCCCAGGGGGCTCAGATACGCAGTATTTT.

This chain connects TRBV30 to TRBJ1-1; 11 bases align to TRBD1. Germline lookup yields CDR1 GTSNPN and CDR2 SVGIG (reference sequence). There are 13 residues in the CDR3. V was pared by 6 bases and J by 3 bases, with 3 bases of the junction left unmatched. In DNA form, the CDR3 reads TGTGCCTGCTCGGGACAGGGGGACACTGAAGCTTTCTTT. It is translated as CACSGQGDTEAFF.

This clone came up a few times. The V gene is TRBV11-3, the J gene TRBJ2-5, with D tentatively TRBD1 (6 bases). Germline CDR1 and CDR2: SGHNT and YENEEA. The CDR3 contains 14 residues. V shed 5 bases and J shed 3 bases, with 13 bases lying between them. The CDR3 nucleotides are TGTGCCAGCAGCGAACTACAGGGAGAAGAGACCCAGTACTTC. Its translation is CASSELQGEETQYF.

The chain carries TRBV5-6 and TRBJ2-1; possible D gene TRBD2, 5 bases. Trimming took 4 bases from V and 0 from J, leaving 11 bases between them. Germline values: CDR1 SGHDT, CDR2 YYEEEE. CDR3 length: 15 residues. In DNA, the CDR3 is TGTGCCAGCAGCGATCAGCGGAGCTCCTACAATGAGCAGTTCTTC. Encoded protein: CASSDQRSSYNEQFF.

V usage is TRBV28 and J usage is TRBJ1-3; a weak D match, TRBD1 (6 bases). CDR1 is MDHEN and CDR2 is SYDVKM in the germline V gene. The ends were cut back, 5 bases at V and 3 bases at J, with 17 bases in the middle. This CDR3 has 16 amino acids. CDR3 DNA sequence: TGTGCCAGCAGTACGTCCAAAGGGGGATTTGGAAACACCATATATTTT. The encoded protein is CASSTSKGGFGNTIYF.

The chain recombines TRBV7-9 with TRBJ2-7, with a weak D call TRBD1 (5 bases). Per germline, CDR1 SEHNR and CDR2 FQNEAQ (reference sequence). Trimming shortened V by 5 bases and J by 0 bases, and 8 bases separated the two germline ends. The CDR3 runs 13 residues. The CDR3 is CASSPDSSYEQYF. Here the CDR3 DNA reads TGTGCCAGCAGCCCCGACAGCTCCTACGAGCAGTACTTC.

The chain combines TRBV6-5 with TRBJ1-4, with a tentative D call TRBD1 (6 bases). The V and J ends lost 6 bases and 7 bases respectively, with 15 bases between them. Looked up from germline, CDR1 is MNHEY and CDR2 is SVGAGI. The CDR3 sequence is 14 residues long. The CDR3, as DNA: TGTGCCAGCAGACCTACAGGGAGTCCTGAAAAACTGTTTTTT. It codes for CASRPTGSPEKLFF.